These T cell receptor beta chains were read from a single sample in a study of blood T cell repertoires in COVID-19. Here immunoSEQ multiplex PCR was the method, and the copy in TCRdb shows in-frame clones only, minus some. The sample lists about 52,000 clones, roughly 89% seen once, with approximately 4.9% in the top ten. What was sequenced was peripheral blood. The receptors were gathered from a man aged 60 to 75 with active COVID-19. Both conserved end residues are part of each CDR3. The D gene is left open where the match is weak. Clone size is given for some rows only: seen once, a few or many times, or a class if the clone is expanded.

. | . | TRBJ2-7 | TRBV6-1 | TGTGCCAGCAGTGAAGCCAGACTCCGCTACGAGCAGTACTTC | CASSEARLRYEQYF
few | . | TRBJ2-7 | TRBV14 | TGTGCCAGCAGCCGGCGGTACGAGCAGTACTTC | CASSRRYEQYF
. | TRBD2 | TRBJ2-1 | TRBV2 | TGTGCCAGCAGTGAGGGCCGACTAGCGGATACCCACGGTGAGCAGTTCTTC | CASSEGRLADTHGEQFF
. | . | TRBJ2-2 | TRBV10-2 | TGCGCCAGCAGTTCGACACGAACCGGGGAGCTGTTTTTT | CASSSTRTGELFF
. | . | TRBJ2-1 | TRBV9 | TGTGCCAGCAGCGTAGGGACTACTAATGAGCAGTTCTTC | CASSVGTTNEQFF
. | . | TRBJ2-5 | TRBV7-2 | TGTGCCAGCAGCCCGCAACTGGGGAGAGAGACCCAGTACTTC | CASSPQLGRETQYF
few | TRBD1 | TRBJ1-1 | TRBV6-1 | TGTGCCAGCAGTGATACAGGGGGCTGGACTGAAGCTTTCTTT | CASSDTGGWTEAFF
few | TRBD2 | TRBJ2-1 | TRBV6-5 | TGTGCCAGCAGGAAACTAGCGGGAGGGACCAATGAGCAGTTCTTC | CASRKLAGGTNEQFF
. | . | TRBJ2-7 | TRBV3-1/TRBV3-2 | TGTGCCAGCAGCGCCGTTGTAGCCCCCTACGAGCAGTACTTC | CASSAVVAPYEQYF
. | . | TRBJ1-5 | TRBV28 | TGTGCCAGCAGTTTATTGGGGGGGCGAAGGCCCCAGCATTTT | CASSLLGGRRPQHF
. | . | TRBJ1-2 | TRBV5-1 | TGCGCCAGCAAACCCTTGGGGGGAGTCTATGGCTACACCTTC | CASKPLGGVYGYTF
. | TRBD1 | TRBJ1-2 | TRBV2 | TGTGCCAGCAGTGGACAGGGGGAGAGTGGCTACACCTTC | CASSGQGESGYTF
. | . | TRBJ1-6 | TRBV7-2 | TGTGCCAGCAGCGGACAGCCGAATTCACCCCTCCACTTT | CASSGQPNSPLHF
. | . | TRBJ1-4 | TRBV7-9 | TGTGCCAGCAGCTTAGCGGAGGCAGTCAAGGAAAAACTGTTTTTT | CASSLAEAVKEKLFF
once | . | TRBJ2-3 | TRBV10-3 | TGTGCCATCAGTGAGTCGACGGTTCTAGCACAAGCGGCGCAGTATTTT | CAISESTVLAQAAQYF
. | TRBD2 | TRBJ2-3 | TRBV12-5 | TGTGCTAGTGGTAGGGGACTAGCGGGAAAGCCAGATACGCAGTATTTT | CASGRGLAGKPDTQYF
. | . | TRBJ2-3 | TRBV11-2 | TGTGCCAGCAGCTTAGATCAGACTACCCCAGGCACAGATACGCAGTATTTT | CASSLDQTTPGTDTQYF
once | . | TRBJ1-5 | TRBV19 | TGTGCCAGTAGAAACGGGGGCAATCAGCCCCAGCATTTT | CASRNGGNQPQHF
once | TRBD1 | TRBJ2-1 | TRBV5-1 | TGCGCCAGCAGCTCACCCGGGACAGGGGGAATAAATGAGCAGTTCTTC | CASSSPGTGGINEQFF
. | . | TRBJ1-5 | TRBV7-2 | TGTGCCAGCAGCTTAGTACCCGGGGGACGCAATCAGCCCCAGCATTTT | CASSLVPGGRNQPQHF
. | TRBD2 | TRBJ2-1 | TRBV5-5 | TGTGCCAGCAGCCTATGGACTAGCGGGAGGAGGAATGAGCAGTTCTTC | CASSLWTSGRRNEQFF
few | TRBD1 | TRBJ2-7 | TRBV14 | TGTGCCAGCGGACAGGGATCCTACGAGCAGTACTTC | CASGQGSYEQYF
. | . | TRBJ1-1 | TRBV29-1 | TGCAGCGTTGGACAGGTGACCATGAACACTGAAGCTTTCTTT | CSVGQVTMNTEAFF
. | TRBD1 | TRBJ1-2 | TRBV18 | TGTGCCAGCTCAGACAGGGGGCTTGGCTACACCTTC | CASSDRGLGYTF
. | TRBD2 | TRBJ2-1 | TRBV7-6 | TGTGCCAGCAGCTTGACTAGCGGGAGTCTATTCAATGAGCAGTTCTTC | CASSLTSGSLFNEQFF
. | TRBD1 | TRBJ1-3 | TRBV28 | TGTGCCAGTTCCCGGCCCTCTTACAGGGGCCCTGGAAACACCATATATTTT | CASSRPSYRGPGNTIYF
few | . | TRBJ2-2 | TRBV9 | TGTGCCAGCAGCGCAGGGGGGTTTGGCACCGGGGAGCTGTTTTTT | CASSAGGFGTGELFF
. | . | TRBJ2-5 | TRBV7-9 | TGTGCCAGCAGCTCCGGACACACGGGTTATGCTGGGGGGGAGACCCAGTACTTC | CASSSGHTGYAGGETQYF
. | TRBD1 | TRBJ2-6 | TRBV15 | TGTGCCACCAGCAGAGATCAGGGGGTTGGGGCCAACGTCCTGACTTTC | CATSRDQGVGANVLTF
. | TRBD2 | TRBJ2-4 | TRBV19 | TGTGCCAGTAGAGTCCTAGCGGGAGGCCGGGGGATTCAGTACTTC | CASRVLAGGRGIQYF
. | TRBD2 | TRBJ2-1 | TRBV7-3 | TGTGCCAGCAGCCCAATGGGAGGGAGCTCCTACAATGAGCAGTTCTTC | CASSPMGGSSYNEQFF
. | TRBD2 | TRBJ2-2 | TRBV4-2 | TGTGCCAGCAGCCAAGGAACCGGGACTAGGGTGAGCGGGGAGCTGTTTTTT | CASSQGTGTRVSGELFF
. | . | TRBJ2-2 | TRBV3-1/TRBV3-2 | TGTGCCAGCAGTCCAGGGCGCGGGGTGGCCGGGGAGCTGTTTTTT | CASSPGRGVAGELFF
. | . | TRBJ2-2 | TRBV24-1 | TGTGCCACCAGTGATTTGCAAGGGGGGGCGGACACCGGGGAGCTGTTTTTT | CATSDLQGGADTGELFF
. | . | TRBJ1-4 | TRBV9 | TGTGCCAGCAGCGTAGCGGCAGGGGCTAATGAAAAACTGTTTTTT | CASSVAAGANEKLFF
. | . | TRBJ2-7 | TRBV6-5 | TGTGCCAGCAGTTACTCTGGCGGGCGGCCCTCCTACGAGCAGTACTTC | CASSYSGGRPSYEQYF
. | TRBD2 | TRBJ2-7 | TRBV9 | TGTGCCAGCACCCCTAGCGGGGCCTCCTACGAGCAGTACTTC | CASTPSGASYEQYF
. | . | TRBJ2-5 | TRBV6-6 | TGTGCCAGCAGTTACAGCGGGCGCGAGACCCAGTACTTC | CASSYSGRETQYF
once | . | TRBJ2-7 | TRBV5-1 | TGCGCCAGCAGCCCTCAGGGGTCCCCTACCCACGAGCAGTACTTC | CASSPQGSPTHEQYF
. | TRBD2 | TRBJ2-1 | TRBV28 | TGTGCCAGCAGTTACCCCCGGACTAGCGGGAGATACAATGAGCAGTTCTTC | CASSYPRTSGRYNEQFF
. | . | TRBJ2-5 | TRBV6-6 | TGTGCCAGCAGTTCGCGGAACCAAGAGACCCAGTACTTC | CASSSRNQETQYF
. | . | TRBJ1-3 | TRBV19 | TGTGCCAGTAGTAGTACTGGGCGCGGAAACACCATATATTTT | CASSSTGRGNTIYF
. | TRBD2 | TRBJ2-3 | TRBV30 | TGTGCCTGGAGCCGCAGCGGGAGGGCATCAGATACGCAGTATTTT | CAWSRSGRASDTQYF
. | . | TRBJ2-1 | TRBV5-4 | TGTGCCAGCAGCTTGGCGGGGTCCTACAATGAGCAGTTCTTC | CASSLAGSYNEQFF
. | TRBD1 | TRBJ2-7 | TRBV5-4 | TGTGCCAGCAGCCCTGGGACAGGGGCCTCCTACGAGCAGTACTTC | CASSPGTGASYEQYF
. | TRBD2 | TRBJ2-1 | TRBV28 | TGTGCCAGCAGCCTCGGGGGCGGGAGGGCCTACAATGAGCAGTTCTTC | CASSLGGGRAYNEQFF
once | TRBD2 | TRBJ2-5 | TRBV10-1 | TGCGCCAGCAGTGAGACTAGCGGGATGAAGACCCAGTACTTC | CASSETSGMKTQYF
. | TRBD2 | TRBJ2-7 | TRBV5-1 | TGCGCCAGCAGCTTGACTAACCCCTTGACTAGCGGGAGAAGGAGGAGTCGCTCCTACGAGCAGTACTTC | CASSLTNPLTSGRRRSRSYEQYF
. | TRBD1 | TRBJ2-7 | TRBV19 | TGTGCCAGTAGTAGTCCGGGACAGGGGGCATCCTACGAGCAGTACTTC | CASSSPGQGASYEQYF
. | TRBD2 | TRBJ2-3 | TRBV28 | TGTGCCAGCAGTACACTAGCGGGAGCCACAGATACGCAGTATTTT | CASSTLAGATDTQYF